This TCR beta chain stems from a study of T cell repertoires in cytomegalovirus infection. Study-level background: Selected CMV epitopes included recently identified HLA-C-restricted ones as well as well-studied HLA-B-restricted ones. TCR beta signatures that were public indicated CMV infection and matching HLA type.

One entry per CDR3 protein, called by TCRdb with MiXCR from the reads. The sample has about 740,000 distinct CDR3 sequences; around 32% are singletons. As concerns this clonotype: Its matching antigen is unknown.

This receptor was taken from a human donor in good health (CMV status not recorded). Some clones in this sample may be carry-over from other donors' samples. The material was cultured PBMCs, obtained from culture after CMV antigen stimulation.

CDR3 sequence: CAAWRRASSYNEQFF. DNA for the CDR3: TGCGCCGCGTGGCGGCGGGCGAGCTCCTACAATGAGCAGTTCTTC. The chain uses TRBV4-3 and TRBJ2-1; TRBD2 is a possible D gene (5 bases). V was trimmed by 11 bases and J by 0 bases, leaving 17 bases between them. Germline V CDR1 and CDR2: LGHNA, YSLEER. The CDR3 extends over 15 amino acids.